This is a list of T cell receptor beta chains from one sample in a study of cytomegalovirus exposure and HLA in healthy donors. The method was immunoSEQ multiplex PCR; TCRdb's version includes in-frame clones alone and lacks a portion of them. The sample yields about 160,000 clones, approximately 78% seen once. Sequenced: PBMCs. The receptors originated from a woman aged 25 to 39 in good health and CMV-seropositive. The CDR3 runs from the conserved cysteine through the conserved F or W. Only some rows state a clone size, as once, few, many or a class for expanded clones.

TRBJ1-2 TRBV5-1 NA CASSRGGTDYGYTF
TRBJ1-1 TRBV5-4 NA CASRISGRDTEAFF
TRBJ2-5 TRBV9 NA CASSVGAAGAIQETQYF
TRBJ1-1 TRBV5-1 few CASSSVPGQGLNTEAFF
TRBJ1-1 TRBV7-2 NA CASSLSPGDTEAFF
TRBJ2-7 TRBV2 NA CASLQGSFSYEQYF
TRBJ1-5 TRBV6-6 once CASLGQYQPQHF
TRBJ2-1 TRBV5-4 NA CASNPRRERGGNEQFF
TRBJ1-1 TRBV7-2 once CASSLDSNTEAFF
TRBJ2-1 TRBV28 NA CASSGLSRFWEQFF
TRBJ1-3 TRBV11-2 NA CASSAQGSTSGNTIYF
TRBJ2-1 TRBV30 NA CAWSEGLGYNEQFF
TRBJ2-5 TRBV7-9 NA CASSYRQGAPQETQYF
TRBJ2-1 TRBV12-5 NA CASGLVPAGTYNEQFF
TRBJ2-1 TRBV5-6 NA CASSSQGSYEQFF
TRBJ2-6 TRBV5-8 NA CASSLAVSSGANVLTF
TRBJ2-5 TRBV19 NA CASSWGSGAFQETQYF
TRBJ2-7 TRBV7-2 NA CASSLARSSGEQYF
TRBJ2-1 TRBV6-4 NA CAGGLNSYNEQFF
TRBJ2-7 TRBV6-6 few CASSDRDGQYF